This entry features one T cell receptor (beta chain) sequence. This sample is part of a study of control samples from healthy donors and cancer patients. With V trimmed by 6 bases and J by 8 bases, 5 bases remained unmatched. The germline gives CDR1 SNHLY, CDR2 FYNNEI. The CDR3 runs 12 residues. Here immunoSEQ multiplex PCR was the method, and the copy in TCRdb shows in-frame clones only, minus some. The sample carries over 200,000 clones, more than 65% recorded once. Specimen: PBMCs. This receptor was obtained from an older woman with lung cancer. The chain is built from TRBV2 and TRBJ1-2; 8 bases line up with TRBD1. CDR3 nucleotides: TGTGCCAGCAGAACCGGGACAGGCGGCTACACCTTC. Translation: CASRTGTGGYTF. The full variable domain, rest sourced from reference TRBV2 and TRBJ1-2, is EPEVTQTPSHQVTQMGQEVILRCVPISNHLYFYWYRQILGQKVEFLVSFYNNEISEKSEIFDDQFSVERPDGSNFTLKIRSTKLEDSAMYFCASRTGTGGYTFGSGTRLTVV.